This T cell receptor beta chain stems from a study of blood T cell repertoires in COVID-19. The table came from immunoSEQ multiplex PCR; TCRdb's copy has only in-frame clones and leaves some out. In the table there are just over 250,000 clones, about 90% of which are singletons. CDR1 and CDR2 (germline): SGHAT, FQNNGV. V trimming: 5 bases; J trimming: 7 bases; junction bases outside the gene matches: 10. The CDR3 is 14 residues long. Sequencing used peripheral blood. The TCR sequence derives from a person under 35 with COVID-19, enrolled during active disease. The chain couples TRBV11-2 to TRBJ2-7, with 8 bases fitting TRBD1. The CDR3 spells CASSPQTGVGEQYF. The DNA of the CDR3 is TGTGCCAGCAGCCCCCAGACAGGGGTGGGGGAGCAGTACTTC.